These 17 T cell receptor beta chains came from one sample sequenced in a study of molecular identifiers for immune sequencing clone quantification (dated 2018 in TCRdb). Preparation of the library involved PCR. Instrument on record: NextSeq 500. TCRdb ran its own pipeline on the public reads, namely fastp trimming at Q25 and MiXCR clone calling, and kept in-frame beta chains. Each entry is one CDR3 protein sequence, shown with its most common DNA and genes. Within this sample are a few hundred thousand distinct CDR3 sequences, with about 23% of them counted one time only. The ten most abundant clones make up around 0.7% of the sample. Sequenced input: naive CD8+ T cells from blood, with Jurkat cell RNA spiked in. The sample's cell subset or site, from its label and the paper: FACS-sorted CD8+CD4-CCR7+CD45RA+ naive T cells. The receptors stem from a human donor in good health. Some libraries in this study had Jurkat cell RNA spiked in.

The chain is built from TRBV9 and TRBJ2-3, with D perhaps TRBD1 (7 bases). Germline V gives CDR1 SGDLS, CDR2 YYNGEE. With 4 bases removed from V and 2 bases from J, the gap between germline ends came to 17 bases. The CDR3 has 16 residues. The CDR3 DNA is TGTGCCAGCAGCCTCCAGGGGGGCGCGCTCACAGATACGCAGTATTTT. Its protein is CASSLQGGALTDTQYF.

This clonotype was detected a few times. The genes are TRBV20-1 and TRBJ2-3; 8 bases match TRBD2. The CDR3 has 17 amino acids. Germline CDR1 reads DFQATT; CDR2 reads SNEGSKA (reference sequence). The V and J ends lost 0 bases and 5 bases, in that order; junction bases with no gene match: 13. Here the CDR3 DNA reads TGCAGTGCTAGAGATGTGGGGCGGGGGGTGTCCGGAGATACGCAGTATTTT. Translated: CSARDVGRGVSGDTQYF.

Of note for this clonotype: This may stem from a read error, because a much larger clone lies one nucleotide away. V and J are TRBV29-1 and TRBJ1-2; D gene ambiguous. Germline values: CDR1 SQVTM, CDR2 ANQGSEA. The CDR3 spans 13 residues. V lost 3 bases, J lost 3 bases, and 11 bases lay in between. This CDR3 is CSVEGCKDYGYTF. The DNA for the CDR3 is TGCAGCGTTGAGGGATGCAAGGACTATGGCTACACCTTC.

This clonotype has just a few counts. The chain carries TRBV27 and TRBJ2-7; 7 nucleotides line up with TRBD2. V was pared by 5 bases and J by 4 bases, with 8 bases of the junction left unmatched. Looked up from germline, CDR1 is MNHEY and CDR2 is SMNVEV (reference sequence). CDR3 length: 14 residues. CDR3 sequence: CASSPGASGYEQYF. CDR3 nucleotides: TGTGCCAGCAGTCCCGGAGCTAGCGGATACGAGCAGTACTTC.

This clonotype was counted ten times or more. The V and J genes are TRBV7-9 and TRBJ2-3; a weak D match, TRBD2 (5 bases). Trimming left V 4 bases short and J 6 bases short, with 8 bases between. This CDR3 contains 12 residues. Germline CDR1 and CDR2: SEHNR and FQNEAQ (reference sequence). The CDR3 protein is CASSSTGDTQYF. In nucleotides, the CDR3 is TGTGCCAGCAGCTCCACGGGGGATACGCAGTATTTT.

This clonotype was counted a few times. The J gene is TRBJ1-5, the V gene TRBV19, with D tentatively TRBD1 (5 bases). V was cut by 10 bases and J by 6 bases, with 19 bases left in between. Germline CDR1 and CDR2: LNHDA and SQIVND (reference sequence). The CDR3 loop spans 14 amino acids. CDR3 in amino acids: CATWDHETGQPQHF. In nucleotides, the CDR3 is TGTGCCACTTGGGACCACGAAACAGGTCAGCCCCAGCATTTT.

The chain carries TRBV12-3 or TRBV12-4 and TRBJ2-2; TRBD2 matches 9 bases. The CDR3 covers 15 residues. Unmatched junction bases numbered 9, after V lost 7 bases and J lost 6 bases. In nucleotides, the CDR3 is TGTGCCAGCATCCCCGAAGCGGGAGGTTCCGGGGAGCTGTTTTTT. This codes for CASIPEAGGSGELFF.

A word on this clonotype: A much larger clone lies one base from this, so it may be a read error. This chain connects TRBV7-9 to TRBJ2-2; 10 nucleotides match TRBD1. After removal of 11 bases from V and 6 bases from J, the junction contained 9 bases not matched to a gene. Germline CDR1 and CDR2: SEHNR and FQNEAQ (reference sequence). The CDR3 spans 14 residues. In DNA form, the CDR3 reads TGTGCCGGCGGCGGGACAGGGGTCCCCGGGGAGCTGTTTTTT. Residues: CAGGGTGVPGELFF.

This clonotype came up many times. The chain recombines TRBV7-6 with TRBJ2-3, with D perhaps TRBD1 or TRBD2 (5 bases each). Trimming removed 0 bases from V and 0 bases from J, with 7 bases in between. Looked up from germline, CDR1 is SGHVS and CDR2 is FNYEAQ. The CDR3 has 15 amino acids. The DNA of the CDR3 is TGTGCCAGCAGCTTAGCGGGGACGAGCACAGATACGCAGTATTTT. Amino acid sequence: CASSLAGTSTDTQYF.

Regarding this clonotype: Compared with germline, one end of the junction differs, possibly owing to a read error. The chain uses TRBV6-5 and TRBJ2-6; tentative D call: TRBD1 (5 bases). The CDR3 runs 18 residues. Germline lookup yields CDR1 MNHEY and CDR2 SVGAGI. The CDR3 coding sequence is TGTGCCAGCAGTTACTCGCCGACAGCATACTCTGGGGCCCACGTCCTGCCTTTC. Protein product: CASSYSPTAYSGAHVLPF.

The chain is built from TRBV11-2 and TRBJ2-2; TRBD2 agrees at 7 bases. The CDR3 totals 15 residues. The ends lost 5 bases at V and 6 bases at J; junction bases unmatched: 9. From germline, CDR1 is SGHAT and CDR2 FQNNGV. The CDR3 DNA reads as TGTGCCAGCAGCGGAGGACTAGTTTTTCCCGGGGAGCTGTTTTTT. Protein sequence: CASSGGLVFPGELFF.

On this clonotype itself: This may be a read error: a much more frequent sequence differs by one nucleotide. The rearrangement joins TRBV7-9 to TRBJ2-3; D unresolved. The CDR3 loop spans 14 amino acids. Per the germline V gene, CDR1 is SEHNR and CDR2 is FQNEAQ (reference sequence). The CDR3 loop is CASRPGFSTDTRYF. CDR3 in DNA: TGTGCCAGCAGGCCCGGGTTTAGCACAGATACGCGGTATTTT.

Many counts were recorded for this clonotype. As DNA, the CDR3 is TGTGCCAGCAGACCCCGACAGGGTTACAATGAGCAGTTCTTC. Translation: CASRPRQGYNEQFF. The V and J genes are TRBV7-2 and TRBJ2-1; 7 positions match TRBD1. Per the germline V gene, CDR1 is SGHTA and CDR2 is FQGNSA. CDR3 length: 14 amino acids. V was clipped by 6 bases and J by 4 bases; unmatched bases: 6. Complete variable domain (other parts from reference TRBV7-2 and TRBJ2-1): GAGVSQSPSNKVTEKGKDVELRCDPISGHTALYWYRQSLGQGLEFLIYFQGNSAPDKSGLPSDRFSAERTGGSVSTLTIQRTQQEDSAVYLCASRPRQGYNEQFFGPGTRLTVL.

This clonotype appeared many times. The V call is TRBV2, the J call TRBJ1-1; D call uncertain. Germline V gene data show CDR1 as SNHLY and CDR2 as FYNNEI. V was clipped by 4 bases and J by 4 bases, with 10 bases between them. CDR3 length: 13 amino acids. CDR3: CASSGRFGTEAFF. The CDR3 coding sequence is TGTGCCAGCAGTGGTAGATTTGGCACTGAAGCTTTCTTT.

A remark on this clonotype: A clone one base away is much larger, so this may be a read error. J is TRBJ2-7 and V is TRBV3-1, with a weak D call TRBD2 (5 bases). Germline V gene sequence: CDR1 LGHDT, CDR2 YNNKEL (reference sequence). The CDR3 has 12 amino acids. The CDR3 region has the DNA TGTGCCGGCAGCCAGCGGTCCTACGAGCAGTACTTC. It codes for CAGSQRSYEQYF.

This clonotype was found once. The CDR3, as DNA: TGCGCCAGCAGCCTAAGACCGGGGTACGACGCGCAGTACTTC. Translating gives CASSLRPGYDAQYF. V usage is TRBV5-1 and J usage is TRBJ2-7; a weak D match, TRBD2 (5 bases). Germline CDR1 SGHRS, CDR2 YFSETQ. Trimming cost V 4 bases and J 9 bases, with 20 bases left between them. CDR3 length: 14 residues.

This clonotype was detected only a few times. V is TRBV25-1 and J is TRBJ1-5; D is unclear. This CDR3 is 14 amino acids long. The V gene's germline CDR1 is MGHDK and CDR2 SYGVNS. Trimming removed 3 bases from V and 0 bases from J, with 6 bases in between. The CDR3 DNA reads as TGTGCCAGCAGTGACCGATATAGCAATCAGCCCCAGCATTTT. Its translation: CASSDRYSNQPQHF.